Below, 25 T cell receptor beta chains from the same sample are listed, as sequenced in a study of T cell clonality in common variable immunodeficiency. Produced via immunoSEQ multiplex PCR; TCRdb's table is partial and in-frame only. Singletons are absent from the sample, which has more than 30,000 clones. Material: peripheral blood mononuclear cells. The receptors here all came from a person between 18 and 75 years old in good health.

On this clone itself: The CDR3 goes on 3 residues after the read ends, and that part is filled in from the germline J gene. The chain combines TRBV2 with TRBJ1-6; no clear D. Trimming removed 6 bases from V and 0 bases from J, with 12 bases in between. Germline CDR1 and CDR2: SNHLY and FYNNEI. The CDR3 is 16 amino acids. The part of the CDR3 DNA that was read is TGTGCCAGCAGCCTGGGGAGCGGCTCCTATAATTCACCC. The encoded protein is CASSLGSGSYNSP. The entire CDR3 protein reads CASSLGSGSYNSPLHF.

This clone was seen only a few times. The read gets to within 3 residues of the CDR3 end, and the germline J gene fills in the rest. The chain uses TRBV18 and TRBJ1-6, with 10 bases matching TRBD1. V was pared by 2 bases and J by 9 bases, with 4 bases of the junction left unmatched. The CDR3 loop spans 15 amino acids. Germline lookup yields CDR1 KGHSH and CDR2 LQKENI. CDR3 DNA (partial): TGTGCCAGCTCACCAGGGGACAGGGGATCTTCACCC. Protein: CASSPGDRGSSP. The full CDR3 protein is CASSPGDRGSSPLHF.

There are many counts of this clone. The read ends 3 residues before the CDR3 terminus; that terminus is restored from the germline J gene. The chain uses TRBV19 and TRBJ1-5, with no clear D. The V end lost 3 bases, the J end lost 4 bases, and 10 bases lay between the germline ends. Germline lookup yields CDR1 LNHDA and CDR2 SQIVND (reference sequence). The CDR3 sequence is 14 residues long. The CDR3 bases that were read are TGTGCCAGTAGTATGTCGCGGGGAAATCAGCCC. Its translation is CASSMSRGNQP. The whole CDR3 protein reads CASSMSRGNQPQHF.

This clone was seen more than once but under ten times. Incomplete CDR3 DNA: TGTGCCAGCAGCTTAGGGCAGGTCGCGGAGACC. This sequence encodes CASSLGQVAET. Given in full, the CDR3 is CASSLGQVAETQYF. The rearrangement links TRBV11-3 to TRBJ2-5; D gene unclear. The CDR3 end is not reached by the read, which stops 3 residues before it; the germline J gene fills it in. Germline V lookup: CDR1 SGHNT, CDR2 YENEEA. V was trimmed by 1 base and J by 5 bases, leaving 11 bases between them. The CDR3 has 14 amino acids.

At least ten counts were recorded for this clone. The CDR3 end falls 3 residues outside the read, so it is completed with the germline J gene. The chain couples TRBV20-1 to TRBJ2-4; D is perhaps TRBD2 (6 bases). The CDR3 extends over 13 amino acids. The germline gives CDR1 DFQATT, CDR2 SNEGSKA (reference sequence). CDR3 DNA (partial): TGCAGTGCGAGCCGTAGCGGCCAAGAGACT. Its protein product is CSASRSGQET. The complete CDR3 reads CSASRSGQETQYF.

This clone was seen many times. The read finishes 3 residues shy of the CDR3 end, and the germline J gene is used to complete it. The chain joins TRBV5-1 to TRBJ2-3; weak D call: TRBD2 (6 bases). This CDR3 has 15 residues. Germline CDR1 SGHRS, CDR2 YFSETQ. V was clipped by 0 bases and J by 4 bases, with 12 bases between them. The DNA read from the CDR3 is TGCGCCAGCAGCTTGGGCGGGAAGGCATCAGATACG. Amino acid sequence: CASSLGGKASDT. The entire CDR3 reads CASSLGGKASDTQYF.

This clone has a count of ten or more. The read ends 3 residues before the CDR3 terminus; that terminus is restored from the germline J gene. The gene calls are TRBV5-1 and TRBJ2-1, with a weak D call TRBD2 (6 bases). Germline V gene data show CDR1 as SGHRS and CDR2 as YFSETQ. V lost 2 bases and J lost 0, with 9 bases in between. CDR3 size: 15 residues. CDR3 region: CASSFAGSSYNEQFF. The DNA read from the CDR3 is TGCGCCAGCAGCTTCGCGGGGAGCTCCTACAATGAG.

This clone was observed many times. The read ends 3 residues early relative to the CDR3; the germline J gene fills the gap. V gene TRBV7-9 combines with J gene TRBJ1-4; weak D call: TRBD1 (5 bases). Per the germline V gene, CDR1 is SEHNR and CDR2 is FQNEAQ (reference sequence). V was clipped by 5 bases and J by 8 bases, with 15 bases between them. CDR3 length: 14 amino acids. CDR3 bases read: TGTGCCAGCAGCCAGAACCAGGGCCAGGAAAAA. This encodes CASSQNQGQEK. The whole CDR3 protein is CASSQNQGQEKLFF. Complete variable domain (other parts from reference TRBV7-9 and TRBJ1-4): DTGVSQNPRHKITKRGQNVTFRCDPISEHNRLYWYRQTLGQGPEFLTYFQNEAQLEKSRLLSDRFSAERPKGSFSTLEIQRTEQGDSAMYLCASSQNQGQEKLFFGSGTQLSVL.

Ten or more counts support this clone. This CDR3 is CASSITGNTEAFF. The sequenced part of the CDR3 DNA is TGTGCCAGTAGTATCACAGGGAACACTGAA. The rearrangement joins TRBV19 to TRBJ1-1, with a tentative D call TRBD1 (5 bases). The observed sequence ends 3 residues before the CDR3 terminus, with the missing tail filled in from the germline J gene. Germline CDR1 and CDR2: LNHDA and SQIVND (reference sequence). V gave up 3 bases and J gave up 1 base, with 6 bases separating them. The CDR3 is 13 residues long.

This clone was counted ten times or more. The read stops 3 residues short of the end of the CDR3; the missing end is completed from the germline J gene. The chain links TRBV30 to TRBJ2-3; 10 bases are a match to TRBD2. This CDR3 has 15 residues. The ends lost 5 bases at V and 4 bases at J; junction bases unmatched: 9. Germline V lookup: CDR1 GTSNPN, CDR2 SVGIG (reference sequence). CDR3 amino acids: CAWEGLAKFADTQYF. The sequenced CDR3 bases are TGTGCCTGGGAGGGACTAGCGAAGTTCGCAGATACG.

This clone occurred many times. The DNA ends 3 residues before the CDR3 does, and the rest of the CDR3 is filled in from the germline J gene. The chain is built from TRBV19 and TRBJ1-2; 9 positions match TRBD1. The CDR3 totals 14 residues. From germline, CDR1 is LNHDA and CDR2 SQIVND (reference sequence). V gave up 7 bases and J gave up 5 bases; unmatched junction bases: 8. Partial CDR3 DNA: TGTGCCAGTAATACTCCGGGACAGGGTTATGGC. This encodes CASNTPGQGYG. The complete CDR3 sequence is CASNTPGQGYGYTF.

Many counts were recorded for this clone. With the read ending 3 residues before the CDR3 end, the germline J gene is used to fill in that end. The chain links TRBV5-1 to TRBJ1-4; 10 bases are shared with TRBD1. The CDR3 extends over 14 amino acids. The V gene's germline CDR1 is SGHRS and CDR2 YFSETQ. V dropped 2 bases and J dropped 8; count of bases not matched to a gene: 3. The DNA read from the CDR3 is TGCGCCAGCAGCTTTGGACAGGGGGACGAAAAA. Translated: CASSFGQGDEK. The full-length CDR3 reads as CASSFGQGDEKLFF.

This clone was counted at least ten times. Read data end 3 residues before the CDR3 end; the end is taken from the germline J gene. V and J are TRBV18 and TRBJ1-2, with 9 bases fitting TRBD1. CDR3 length: 15 amino acids. Trimming took 4 bases from V and 3 from J; bases not matched to a gene: 6. Germline loops: CDR1 KGHSH, CDR2 LQKENI. The sequenced CDR3 bases are TGTGCCAGCTCACTACCGGGACAGGGTGACTATGGC. The encoded protein is CASSLPGQGDYG. The whole CDR3 reads CASSLPGQGDYGYTF.

Ten or more counts support this clone. The observed sequence ends 3 residues before the CDR3 terminus, with the missing tail filled in from the germline J gene. The genes are TRBV12-3 or TRBV12-4 and TRBJ2-2; a weak D match, TRBD2 (6 bases). The CDR3 is 16 residues long. V was clipped by 3 bases and J by 0 bases, with 11 bases between them. The CDR3 here is CASSFPPSANTGELFF. CDR3 DNA, as far as it was read: TGTGCCAGCAGTTTCCCCCCTAGCGCGAACACCGGGGAG.

This clone occurred many times. With the read ending 3 residues before the CDR3 end, the germline J gene is used to fill in that end. This sequence joins TRBV30 and TRBJ1-1, with a tentative D call TRBD1 (5 bases). The CDR3 runs to 11 residues. The V gene's germline CDR1 is GTSNPN and CDR2 SVGIG (reference sequence). V gave up 4 bases and J gave up 7 bases, with 10 bases separating them. CDR3 DNA (partial): TGTGCCTGGATTGGGGCGCTTGAA. Translation gives CAWIGALE. In full, the CDR3 reads CAWIGALEAFF.

There are many counts of this clone. Read data end 3 residues before the CDR3 end; the end is taken from the germline J gene. The V gene is TRBV5-8, the J gene TRBJ2-3; D ambiguous. Germline CDR1 SGHTS, CDR2 YDEGEE. The V gene lost 2 bases and the J gene lost 0 bases, with 10 bases spanning the gap. The CDR3 contains 15 residues. The CDR3 bases that were read are TGTGCCAGCAGCTTCCACAGAACTAGCACAGATACG. The encoded protein is CASSFHRTSTDT. The whole CDR3 sequence reads CASSFHRTSTDTQYF.

Ten or more counts support this clone. From the germline J gene comes the end of the CDR3, since the read stops 3 residues before it. The chain joins TRBV11-2 to TRBJ1-5; the match to TRBD1 covers 10 bases. This CDR3 has 15 amino acids. The J segment lost 4 bases and the V segment lost 3 bases, leaving 3 bases of the junction unmatched. The germline V gene has CDR1 SGHAT and CDR2 FQNNGV. CDR3 bases read: TGTGCCAGCAGCTTCGGGGGACAGGGGAATCAGCCC. Translation: CASSFGGQGNQP. The entire CDR3 protein is CASSFGGQGNQPQHF.

This clone was seen ten or more times. The sequence runs out 3 residues before the end of the CDR3; the remainder is reconstructed from the germline J gene. This CDR3 is also generated by other DNA sequences in the sample. The J gene is TRBJ1-5, the V gene TRBV12-3 or TRBV12-4, with 7 bases matching TRBD1. This CDR3 is built from 14 residues. The trim removed 6 bases at V and 2 bases at J, leaving 4 bases unmatched. This CDR3 is CASSFTGGNQPQHF. The sequenced part of the CDR3 DNA is TGTGCCAGCAGCTTTACAGGGGGCAATCAGCCC.

In its sample, this clone was seen a few times. The CDR3 end lies 3 residues beyond the end of the read and is filled in from the germline J gene. The V gene is TRBV4-2, the J gene TRBJ2-7, with 7 bases fitting TRBD2. The CDR3 is 14 amino acids. The V gene's germline CDR1 is LGHNA and CDR2 YNFKEQ. V gave up 6 bases and J gave up 0 bases; unmatched junction bases: 5. The CDR3 protein is CASSGGGYSYEQYF. The covered CDR3 bases are TGTGCCAGCAGTGGGGGGGGTTACTCCTACGAG.

This clone was recorded at least ten times. The missing CDR3 end, 3 residues past where the read stops, is filled in from the germline J gene. The chain carries TRBV4-2 and TRBJ1-6; TRBD1 agrees at 8 bases. The CDR3 is 14 amino acids. The germline CDR1 and CDR2 sequences are LGHNA and YNFKEQ. V gave up 5 bases and J gave up 10 bases; unmatched junction bases: 7. CDR3: CASSSDRVRSPLHF. Partial CDR3 DNA: TGTGCCAGCAGCTCGGACAGGGTCAGGTCACCC.

At least ten counts were recorded for this clone. The read gets to within 3 residues of the CDR3 end, and the germline J gene fills in the rest. The chain employs TRBV5-1 and TRBJ1-1, with 8 bases lining up with TRBD1. The CDR3 spans 15 residues. With 4 bases clipped from V and 4 bases from J, the junction kept 9 bases outside the gene matches. Germline values: CDR1 SGHRS, CDR2 YFSETQ. The chain's CDR3 is CASSLGQGRSTEAFF. The part of the CDR3 DNA that was read is TGCGCCAGCAGCCTCGGACAGGGTAGGAGCACTGAA.

This clone appeared many times. The sequenced fragment ends 3 residues before the CDR3 boundary, so the rest is inferred from the germline J gene. The chain couples TRBV7-2 to TRBJ2-1, with 10 bases identical to TRBD2. This CDR3 contains 15 residues. Germline CDR1 and CDR2: SGHTA and FQGNSA. V lost 7 bases, J lost 3 bases, and 6 bases stayed unmatched. CDR3: CASTTRTSGYNEQFF. The CDR3 bases that were read are TGTGCCAGCACCACCCGGACTAGCGGCTACAATGAG.

This clone was found many times. The CDR3 loop reads CASSPRAGEAVEAFF. The DNA read from the CDR3 is TGCGCCAGCAGCCCCAGGGCAGGCGAGGCCGTTGAA. The V gene is TRBV5-1, the J gene TRBJ1-1, with TRBD1 as a possible D gene (5 bases). With the read ending 3 residues before the CDR3 end, the germline J gene is used to fill in that end. CDR3 length equals 15 residues. Germline CDR1 is SGHRS and CDR2 is YFSETQ. Trimming cost V 4 bases and J 7 bases, with 20 bases left between them.

The table lists this clone with many counts. The read terminates 3 residues ahead of where the CDR3 ends, so the germline J gene completes it. The chain is built from TRBV6-4 and TRBJ2-3; 10 bases align to TRBD2. This CDR3 has 15 residues. The trim removed 2 bases at V and 4 bases at J, leaving 3 bases unmatched. From germline, CDR1 is MRHNA and CDR2 SNTAGT. The covered CDR3 bases are TGTGCCAGCAGTGACGGCCTAGCGGGGGCAGATACG. It translates to CASSDGLAGADT. The whole CDR3 sequence is CASSDGLAGADTQYF.

This clone showed up many times. The read ends 3 residues early relative to the CDR3; the germline J gene fills the gap. The genes are TRBV29-1 and TRBJ2-7, with TRBD2 identical over 13 bases. The V gene end was trimmed by 6 bases and the J gene end by 2 bases; junction bases not matched to a gene: 10. Germline CDR1 is SQVTM and CDR2 is ANQGSEA. The CDR3 runs to 16 residues. The covered CDR3 bases are TGCAGCGTGGTCGGGACTAGCGGGACCTCACCCTACGAG. It specifies CSVVGTSGTSPYE. The whole CDR3 protein reads CSVVGTSGTSPYEQYF.